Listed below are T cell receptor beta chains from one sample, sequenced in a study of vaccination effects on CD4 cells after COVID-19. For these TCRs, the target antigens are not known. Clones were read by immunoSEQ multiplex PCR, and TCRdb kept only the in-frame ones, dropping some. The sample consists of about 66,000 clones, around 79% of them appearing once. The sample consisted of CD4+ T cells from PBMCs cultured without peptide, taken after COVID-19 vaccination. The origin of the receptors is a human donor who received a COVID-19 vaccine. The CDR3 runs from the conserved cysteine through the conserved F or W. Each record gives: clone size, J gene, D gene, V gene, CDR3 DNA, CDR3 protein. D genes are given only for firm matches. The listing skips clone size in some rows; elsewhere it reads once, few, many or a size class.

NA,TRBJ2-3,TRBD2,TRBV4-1,TGCGCCAGCAGTCCTAAAGGACTAGAGAGCACAGATACGCAGTATTTT,CASSPKGLESTDTQYF
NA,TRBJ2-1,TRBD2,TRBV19,TGTGCCAGTAGGCCCCTCGCGGGGGGTCACAATGAGCAGTTCTTC,CASRPLAGGHNEQFF
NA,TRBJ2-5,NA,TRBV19,TGTGCCAGTAGTTGGGACCGGAATGACCAAGAGACCCAGTACTTC,CASSWDRNDQETQYF
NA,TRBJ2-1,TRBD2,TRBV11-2,TGTGCCAGCAGCTCCCCAAAAGCGGGGGGCTACAATGAGCAGTTCTTC,CASSSPKAGGYNEQFF
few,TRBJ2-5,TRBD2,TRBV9,TGTGCCAGCAGCCCCCGCGGGGCGGGGGTGCAAGAGACCCAGTACTTC,CASSPRGAGVQETQYF
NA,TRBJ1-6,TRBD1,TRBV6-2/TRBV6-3,TGTGCCAGCAGTTATGCGGGACAGGGGAGTTCACCCCTCCACTTT,CASSYAGQGSSPLHF
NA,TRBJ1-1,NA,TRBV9,TGTGCCAGCAGCGTAGCTGGGCAGAACACTGAAGCTTTCTTT,CASSVAGQNTEAFF
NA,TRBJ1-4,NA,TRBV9,TGTGCCAGCAGCCTCCGGGACACGATTAATGAAAAACTGTTTTTT,CASSLRDTINEKLFF
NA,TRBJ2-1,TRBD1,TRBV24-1,TGTGCCACCAGTGATGGACAGGGCAATGAGCAGTTCTTC,CATSDGQGNEQFF
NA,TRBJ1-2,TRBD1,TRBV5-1,TGCGCCAGCAGCTCCAGGTTACAGGGGGTAGAAGGCTACACCTTC,CASSSRLQGVEGYTF
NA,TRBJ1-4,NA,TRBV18,TGTGCCAGCTCACTTAACGGGGTGGAGAATGAAAAACTGTTTTTT,CASSLNGVENEKLFF
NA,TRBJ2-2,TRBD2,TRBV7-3,TGTGCCAGCAGCCAACCAACACCCGGGACTAGAGGCGGGGAGCTGTTTTTT,CASSQPTPGTRGGELFF
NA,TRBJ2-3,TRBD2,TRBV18,TGTGCCAGCTCACTAGCGGGGGCAGATACGCAGTATTTT,CASSLAGADTQYF
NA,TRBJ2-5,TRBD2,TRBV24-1,TGTGCCACCAGTGATTTGGGACTAGCGGGGGGAAGGCAAGAGACCCAGTACTTC,CATSDLGLAGGRQETQYF
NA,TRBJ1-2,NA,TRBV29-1,TGCAGCGTCCGGCTGGGGGCCAACTTTAACTATGGCTACACCTTC,CSVRLGANFNYGYTF
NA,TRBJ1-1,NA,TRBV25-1,TGTGCCAGCTCGCTGGGCGGGGGAGATACTGAAGCTTTCTTT,CASSLGGGDTEAFF
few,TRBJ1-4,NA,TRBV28,TGTGCCAGCATAAACGGCGCAACTAATGAAAAACTGTTTTTT,CASINGATNEKLFF
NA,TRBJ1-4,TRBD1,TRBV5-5,TGTGCCAGCAGTATAAGGAGACAGGGCAACGAAAAACTGTTTTTT,CASSIRRQGNEKLFF
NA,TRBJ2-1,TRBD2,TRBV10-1,TGCGCCAGCAGTGAACTAGCGGGGGGTGGTGAGCAGTTCTTC,CASSELAGGGEQFF
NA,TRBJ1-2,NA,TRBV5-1,TGCGCCAGCAGCTTGGAACGGGGCGACTATGGCTACACCTTC,CASSLERGDYGYTF
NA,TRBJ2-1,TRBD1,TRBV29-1,TGCAGCGACTCGACAGGGATGAATGAGCAGTTCTTC,CSDSTGMNEQFF
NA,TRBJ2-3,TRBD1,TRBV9,TGTGCCAGCAGCGGAGGACAGGGGGCCACAGATACGCAGTATTTT,CASSGGQGATDTQYF
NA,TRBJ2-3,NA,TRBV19,TGTGCCAGTAGTAGGGACAAAAATACGCAGTATTTT,CASSRDKNTQYF
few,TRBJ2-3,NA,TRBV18,TGTGCCAGCTCCCCGGGCCTCAGCACAGATACGCAGTATTTT,CASSPGLSTDTQYF
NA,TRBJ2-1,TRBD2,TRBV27,TGTGCCAGCAGTTTGGGACTAGCGGGGGGACTTTCCTACAATGAGCAGTTCTTC,CASSLGLAGGLSYNEQFF
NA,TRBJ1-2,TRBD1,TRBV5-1,TGCGCCAGCAGCTTGGACCAGGGGGCGGTAAATGGCTACACCTTC,CASSLDQGAVNGYTF
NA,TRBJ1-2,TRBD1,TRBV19,TGTGCCAGTAGTGAGGGACAGCCTACTTCTAACTATGGCTACACCTTC,CASSEGQPTSNYGYTF
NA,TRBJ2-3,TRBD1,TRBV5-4,TGTGCCAGCAGGGACAGGGTGGTGGATACGCAGTATTTT,CASRDRVVDTQYF
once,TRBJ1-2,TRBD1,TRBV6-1,TGTGCCAGCAGTGAAAGAAGGTCGACAGGGAGGTTCTATGGCTACACCTTC,CASSERRSTGRFYGYTF
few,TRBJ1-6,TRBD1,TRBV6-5,TGTGCCAGCAGTACGGACAGGCGGAATTCACCCCTCCACTTT,CASSTDRRNSPLHF
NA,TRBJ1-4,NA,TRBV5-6,TGTGCCAGCAGCTCCGCCCGCGGACAGAAAGAAAAACTGTTTTTT,CASSSARGQKEKLFF
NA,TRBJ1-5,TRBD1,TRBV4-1,TGCGCCAGCAGCAAAGAAACCGGGACAGGGAGTCCGCCCCAGCATTTT,CASSKETGTGSPPQHF
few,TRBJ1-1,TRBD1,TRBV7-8,TGTGCCAGCAGCAGACAGGGTTTTGAAGCTTTCTTT,CASSRQGFEAFF
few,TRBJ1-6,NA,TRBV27,TGTGCCAGCAGTTTTCTTACAGGAGTGGTGAATTCACCCCTCCACTTT,CASSFLTGVVNSPLHF
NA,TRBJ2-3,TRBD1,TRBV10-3,TGTGCCATCAGTTCCAGACAGGGGGCAGGCGCAGATACGCAGTATTTT,CAISSRQGAGADTQYF
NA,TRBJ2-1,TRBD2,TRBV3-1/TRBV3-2,TGTGCCAGCAGCCAACAGGGGCGGGGGGGCCTCAATGAGCAGTTCTTC,CASSQQGRGGLNEQFF
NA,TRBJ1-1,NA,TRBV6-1,TGTGCCAGCAGTGAGGTTTGGGGGCCCGATGAAGCTTTCTTT,CASSEVWGPDEAFF
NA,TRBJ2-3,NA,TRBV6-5,TGTGCCAGCAGTCCGCGGTTGGAGCAAGATACGCAGTATTTT,CASSPRLEQDTQYF
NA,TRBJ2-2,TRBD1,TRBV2,TGTGCCAGCAGTGAAGGGACAGGGAACGCCGGGGAGCTGTTTTTT,CASSEGTGNAGELFF
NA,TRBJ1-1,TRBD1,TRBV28,TGTGCCAGCAGTTTACCCGGGACAGGGAACACTGAAGCTTTCTTT,CASSLPGTGNTEAFF
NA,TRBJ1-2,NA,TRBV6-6,TGTGCCAGCAGTTCATTATGGGGGCCGGCTAACTATGGCTACACCTTC,CASSSLWGPANYGYTF
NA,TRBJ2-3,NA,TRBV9,TGTGCCAGCAGCGTAGCTTCGGGCGATGGCACAGATACGCAGTATTTT,CASSVASGDGTDTQYF
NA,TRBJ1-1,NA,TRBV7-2,TGTGCCAGCAGCCCGGGGAGGGCCACTGAAGCTTTCTTT,CASSPGRATEAFF
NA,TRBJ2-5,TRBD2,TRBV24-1,TGTGCCACCAGTGGTGTCCGGGGGGGGAAAGAGACCCAGTACTTC,CATSGVRGGKETQYF
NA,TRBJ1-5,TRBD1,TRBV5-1,TGCGCCAGCAGCCCGGGGACAGGGGCTAGCAATCAGCCCCAGCATTTT,CASSPGTGASNQPQHF
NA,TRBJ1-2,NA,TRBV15,TGTGCCACCAGCAGGGATTCGCCTCAAATCGGTGGCTACACCTTC,CATSRDSPQIGGYTF
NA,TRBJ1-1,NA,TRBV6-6,TGTGCCAGCAGTTTTAGAGGCAAGACGCAGAACACTGAAGCTTTCTTT,CASSFRGKTQNTEAFF
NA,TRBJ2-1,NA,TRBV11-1,TGTGCCAGCAGCCCTACGCAGGGCCCAAAGTTCTTC,CASSPTQGPKFF
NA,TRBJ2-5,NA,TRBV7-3,TGTGCCAGCAGCTTTCTACCGGGACCCACGGAGACCCAGTACTTC,CASSFLPGPTETQYF
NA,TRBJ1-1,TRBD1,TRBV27,TGTGCCAGCGCCCCAGGGGGAAAATTTAACACTGAAGCTTTCTTT,CASAPGGKFNTEAFF
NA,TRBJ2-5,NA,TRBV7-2,TGTGCCAGCAGCTTAGTGTGGGGGGGCAAAGAGACCCAGTACTTC,CASSLVWGGKETQYF
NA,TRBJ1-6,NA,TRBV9,TGTGCCAGCAGCGAAACCCAGAGCTCCTATAATTCACCCCTCCACTTT,CASSETQSSYNSPLHF
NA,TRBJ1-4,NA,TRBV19,TGTGCCAGTAGCCGGAATCAGGGGTACGATGAAAAACTGTTTTTT,CASSRNQGYDEKLFF
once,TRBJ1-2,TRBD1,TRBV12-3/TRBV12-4,TGTGCCAGCACTAGACAGGGAGGAGATGGCTACACCTTC,CASTRQGGDGYTF
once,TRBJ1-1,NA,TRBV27,TGTGCCAGTAGGGGAGCCACTGAAGCTTTCTTT,CASRGATEAFF
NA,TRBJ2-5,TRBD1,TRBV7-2,TGTGCCAGCGCAGGGGGCGGGGCCGTAGAGACCCAGTACTTC,CASAGGGAVETQYF
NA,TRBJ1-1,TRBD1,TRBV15,TGTGCCACCAGCAGGCGGGACAGGGTGGCTGAAGCTTTCTTT,CATSRRDRVAEAFF
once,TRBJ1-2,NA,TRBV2,TGTGCCAGCAGCTTCGAAGGGCTGGCGGTATCTGGCTACACCTTC,CASSFEGLAVSGYTF
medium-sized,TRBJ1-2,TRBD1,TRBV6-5,TGTGCCAGCAGTATCGGGGACAGCTATGGCTACACCTTC,CASSIGDSYGYTF